The clone carrying this T cell receptor beta chain is deemed medium-sized. Data came from immunoSEQ multiplex PCR; TCRdb stores just in-frame clones and leaves some out. The data hold roughly 5,800 clones, with around 69% observed a single time. The data were taken from a study of immune evolution from preneoplasia to lung adenocarcinoma. The CDR3 loop spans 14 amino acids. V lost 3 bases, J lost 4 bases, and 13 bases lay in between. The germline V gene has CDR1 LNHNV and CDR2 YYDKDF (reference sequence). Each case's diagnosis was confirmed by two pathologists on H&E. The genes are TRBV15 and TRBJ2-7; D perhaps matches TRBD2 (6 bases). Sequencing was done on a sample of FFPE adjacent normal lung tissue. The receptor was isolated from a person older than 75 with lung adenocarcinoma. CDR3 region: CATSRGEAGYEQYF. DNA of the CDR3: TGTGCCACCAGCAGGGGTGAGGCGGGGTACGAGCAGTACTTC.